This is a list of T cell receptor beta chains from one sample in a study of human T cells and chemical hapten exposure. TCRdb re-derived calls from the RACE reads in MiXCR, one entry per CDR3 protein. The data show more than 250,000 distinct CDR3 sequences, about 9% seen once. The sample in question was whole blood, obtained in connection with sensitization to the hapten diphenylcyclopropenone (DPC). The receptors were gathered from a woman in her forties with alopecia areata. Some clones in this sample may be carry-over from other donors' samples. The conserved cysteine and the conserved F or W are not part of the CDR3 here.

v_gene	j_gene	CDR3aa
TRBV6-2/TRBV6-3	TRBJ1-2	ASSSHPGQSDYGYT
TRBV20-1	TRBJ2-1	SAQTGSSYNEQF
TRBV18	TRBJ2-5	ASSPSAGGQETQY
TRBV5-1	TRBJ1-1	ASSPDRGRLRTEAF
TRBV12-3/TRBV12-4	TRBJ1-1	ASSLQGGGMAF
TRBV5-4	TRBJ2-7	ASSLIGTDYEQY
TRBV6-5	TRBJ2-3	ASSDRAGADTQY
TRBV9	TRBJ2-3	ASSLSTSTADTQY
TRBV7-9	TRBJ2-1	ASSHSGRSVNEQF
TRBV7-9	TRBJ1-6	ASSLQGASSPLH